A single sample is the source of the 27 T cell receptor beta chains below, sequenced in a study of blood T cell repertoires in COVID-19. This table comes from immunoSEQ multiplex PCR, and its TCRdb copy is limited to in-frame clones, with some not included. The repertoire consists of about 71,000 clones, with 88% occurring once and the leading ten covering 2% to 2.5%. The specimen sequenced was peripheral blood. The receptors derive from a human donor in a cohort sampled during active COVID-19.

The chain combines TRBV6-4 with TRBJ2-4, with 7 bases matching TRBD2. Losses at the gene ends were 7 bases for V and 11 bases for J; bases not matched to a gene: 5. Germline values: CDR1 MRHNA, CDR2 SNTAGT. This CDR3 is 11 amino acids long. The CDR3 nucleotides read TGTGCCAGCATCGGACTAGGTCTTCAGTACTTC. Translating it yields CASIGLGLQYF.

The V call is TRBV5-8, the J call TRBJ1-3; D is unresolved. CDR1 SGHTS and CDR2 YDEGEE come from the germline V gene. This CDR3 is built from 14 residues. Trimming took off 6 bases at V and 0 bases at J, with 10 bases between the two ends. CDR3 protein: CASTLSHSGNTIYF. CDR3 in DNA: TGTGCCAGCACCCTATCCCACTCTGGAAACACCATATATTTT.

V gene TRBV19 combines with J gene TRBJ1-1; TRBD1 is a possible D gene (6 bases). V lost 7 bases to trimming and J lost 0 bases, with 12 bases between them. CDR3 length equals 14 residues. Germline CDR1 and CDR2: LNHDA and SQIVND (reference sequence). The CDR3 bases are TGTGCCAGTATCCGACAGGACATGAACACTGAAGCTTTCTTT. Its protein product is CASIRQDMNTEAFF.

The chain links TRBV7-8 to TRBJ1-1; D is unresolved. V lost 5 bases and J lost 0, with 7 bases in between. Looked up from germline, CDR1 is SGHVS and CDR2 is FQNEAQ. The CDR3 has 13 amino acids. The DNA of the CDR3 is TGTGCCAGCAGCCCGAGTTTGAACACTGAAGCTTTCTTT. As protein: CASSPSLNTEAFF.

This chain uses TRBV11-3 with TRBJ2-3, with D possibly TRBD1 on 6 matching bases. The CDR3 has 15 residues. Germline CDR1 SGHNT, CDR2 YENEEA. Between the trimmed V and J ends, which lost 3 bases and 4 bases, there was a span of 14 bases. CDR3 loop: CASSFSHRVSDTQYF. CDR3 nucleotide sequence: TGTGCCAGCAGCTTTTCTCACAGGGTATCAGATACGCAGTATTTT. Full variable domain (remainder filled in from reference TRBV11-3 and TRBJ2-3): EAGVVQSPRYKIIEKKQPVAFWCNPISGHNTLYWYLQNLGQGPELLIRYENEEAVDDSQLPKDRFSAERLKGVDSTLKIQPAELGDSAVYLCASSFSHRVSDTQYFGPGTRLTVL.

The chain is built from TRBV24-1 and TRBJ1-5; 8 nucleotides agree with TRBD1. The CDR3 covers 16 residues. V gave up 3 bases and J gave up 5 bases; unmatched junction bases: 8. The germline CDR1 and CDR2 sequences are KGHDR and SFDVKD. CDR3 in DNA: TGTGCCACCAGTGATGAAACCGGGACAGGTTATCAGCCCCAGCATTTT. It codes for CATSDETGTGYQPQHF.

This chain links TRBV9 with TRBJ1-1; unclear D gene. Trimming removed 4 bases from V and 0 bases from J, with 13 bases in between. The CDR3 runs to 15 residues. The germline V gene encodes CDR1 SGDLS and CDR2 YYNGEE. The CDR3 DNA sequence: TGTGCCAGCAGCCCCCGAGGCGGGTTGAACACTGAAGCTTTCTTT. Amino acids: CASSPRGGLNTEAFF.

This clone was detected a few times. The chain carries TRBV6-5 and TRBJ1-5; TRBD1 is a possible D gene (5 bases). The CDR3 is 13 residues long. V lost 2 bases, J lost 6 bases, and 8 bases lay in between. Looked up from germline, CDR1 is MNHEY and CDR2 is SVGAGI. For the CDR3, the DNA is TGTGCCAGCAGTTACGATCAGGGTCAGCCCCAGCATTTT. Its translation: CASSYDQGQPQHF.

This rearrangement joins TRBV5-1 to TRBJ2-2, with 8 bases matching TRBD2. CDR1 and CDR2 (germline): SGHRS, YFSETQ. This CDR3 region has 15 residues. Losses at the gene ends were 6 bases for V and 3 bases for J; bases not matched to a gene: 7. CDR3 sequence: CASIPGGGYTGELFF. DNA for the CDR3: TGCGCCAGCATCCCCGGGGGGGGGTACACCGGGGAGCTGTTTTTT.

The CDR3: CASSSGQGSWQPQHF. DNA of the CDR3: TGTGCCAGCAGTTCCGGACAGGGAAGCTGGCAGCCCCAGCATTTT. The chain carries TRBV27 and TRBJ1-5; TRBD1 aligns across 8 bases. This CDR3 is 15 amino acids long. The trim removed 4 bases at V and 7 bases at J, leaving 9 bases unmatched. Germline lookup yields CDR1 MNHEY and CDR2 SMNVEV (reference sequence).

V is TRBV29-1 and J is TRBJ1-2; D might be TRBD1 (6 bases). V was shortened by 4 bases and J by 5 bases, with 17 bases between the two germline ends. CDR3 length: 14 residues. Germline V gene sequence: CDR1 SQVTM, CDR2 ANQGSEA. In DNA, the CDR3 is TGCAGCGTTGGGGGAATAGGGGGAGAGTATGGCTACACCTTC. This encodes CSVGGIGGEYGYTF.

The V and J genes are TRBV29-1 and TRBJ1-3; 8 nucleotides line up with TRBD1. J was trimmed by 3 bases and V by 1 base; bases with no gene match: 2. Germline assignment: CDR1 SQVTM and CDR2 ANQGSEA. The CDR3 is made up of 14 amino acids. Here the CDR3 DNA reads TGCAGCGTTGAAGGGACAGGGAATGGAAACACCATATATTTT. As protein: CSVEGTGNGNTIYF.

This chain links TRBV7-9 with TRBJ2-1; 8 positions match TRBD1. CDR3 size: 16 residues. From germline, CDR1 is SEHNR and CDR2 FQNEAQ (reference sequence). V was pared by 3 bases and J by 1 base, with 5 bases of the junction left unmatched. The CDR3 sequence is CASSFGDRGSYNEQFF. In DNA form, the CDR3 reads TGTGCCAGCAGCTTTGGAGACAGGGGTTCCTACAATGAGCAGTTCTTC.

This clone has more than one count but fewer than ten. V is TRBV3-1 (or the pseudogene TRBV3-2) and J is TRBJ2-4; possible D gene TRBD2, 5 bases. V shed 5 bases and J shed 9 bases, with 11 bases lying between them. The CDR3 runs 12 residues. Looked up from germline, CDR1 is LGHDT and CDR2 is YNNKEL (reference sequence). In nucleotides, the CDR3 is TGTGCCAGCAGCTCGACTAAGGGCATTCAGTACTTC. It specifies CASSSTKGIQYF.

The V gene is TRBV5-4, the J gene TRBJ2-3; 12 nucleotides match TRBD2. The CDR3 length is 16 residues. The trim removed 0 bases at V and 1 base at J, leaving 0 bases unmatched. Per germline, CDR1 SGHNT and CDR2 YYREEE (reference sequence). This chain's CDR3 is CASSLGTSGGTDTQYF. As DNA, the CDR3 is TGTGCCAGCAGCTTGGGGACTAGCGGGGGCACAGATACGCAGTATTTT. Full variable domain (outside the CDR3, taken from reference TRBV5-4 and TRBJ2-3): ETGVTQSPTHLIKTRGQQVTLRCSSQSGHNTVSWYQQALGQGPQFIFQYYREEENGRGNFPPRFSGLQFPNYSSELNVNALELDDSALYLCASSLGTSGGTDTQYFGPGTRLTVL.

This chain joins TRBV7-9 and TRBJ1-1, with a possible D match to TRBD1 (6 bases). This CDR3 comprises 14 residues. In germline, CDR1 is SEHNR, CDR2 FQNEAQ (reference sequence). V was shortened by 5 bases and J by 4 bases, with 14 bases between the two germline ends. CDR3 in DNA: TGTGCCAGCAGCCAACAGGGTGCAGGCACTGAAGCTTTCTTT. It specifies CASSQQGAGTEAFF.

This clone appeared once. The chain uses TRBV28 and TRBJ1-1; D uncertain. The CDR3 covers 12 residues. Germline V gene lookup returns CDR1 MDHEN and CDR2 SYDVKM. Deletions cut 7 bases from V and 3 bases from J, with 9 bases between. The CDR3 region is CASTETHTEAFF. In DNA form, the CDR3 reads TGTGCCAGCACGGAGACGCACACTGAAGCTTTCTTT.

This clone was seen a few times. The V and J genes are TRBV5-1 and TRBJ2-2; TRBD1 matches at 7 bases. The CDR3 length is 16 residues. The junction had 9 bases not matched to a gene; V was cut back by 2 bases and J by 5 bases. From germline, CDR1 is SGHRS and CDR2 YFSETQ. Here the CDR3 reads CASSLVNRGATGELFF. Written as DNA, the CDR3 is TGCGCCAGCAGCTTAGTTAACAGGGGCGCTACCGGGGAGCTGTTTTTT.

The chain has TRBV10-3 and TRBJ1-1; D may be TRBD1 (5 bases). The CDR3 is 15 amino acids. CDR1 is ENHRY and CDR2 is SYGVKD in the germline V gene. Trimming shortened V by 7 bases and J by 0 bases, and 15 bases separated the two germline ends. The CDR3 nucleotides are TGTGCCATCAAACAGGCGATCACTCTGAACACTGAAGCTTTCTTT. Encoded protein: CAIKQAITLNTEAFF.

This clone was picked up a small number of times. The chain links TRBV3-1 (or the pseudogene TRBV3-2) to TRBJ1-6, with no clear D. This CDR3 spans 14 amino acids. V was pared by 9 bases and J by 7 bases, with 16 bases between. Germline V gene sequence: CDR1 LGHDT, CDR2 YNNKEL (reference sequence). CDR3 amino acids: CARYYRDPNSPLHF. The CDR3 region has the DNA TGTGCCAGGTATTACCGGGATCCCAATTCACCCCTCCACTTT.

A single count supports this clone. The chain joins TRBV10-3 to TRBJ1-6; 8 nucleotides line up with TRBD1. With 10 bases clipped from V and 1 base from J, the junction kept 6 bases outside the gene matches. The CDR3 has 15 residues. The germline V gene has CDR1 ENHRY and CDR2 SYGVKD. In DNA form, the CDR3 reads TGTGCCACCTCCGGACAGGGATCCTATAATTCACCCCTCCACTTT. As protein: CATSGQGSYNSPLHF.

The J gene is TRBJ2-5, the V gene TRBV11-2; D may be TRBD1 (5 bases). V was trimmed by 4 bases and J by 5 bases, leaving 11 bases between them. The CDR3 totals 13 residues. The V gene's germline CDR1 is SGHAT and CDR2 FQNNGV. The CDR3 loop reads CASSSGQGETQYF. The CDR3 region has the DNA TGTGCCAGCAGCTCCGGACAAGGGGAGACCCAGTACTTC.

V usage is TRBV13 and J usage is TRBJ1-6; 7 bases agree with TRBD1. In germline, CDR1 is PRHDT, CDR2 FYEKMQ (reference sequence). CDR3 length: 16 residues. V was clipped by 5 bases and J by 5 bases; unmatched bases: 9. The CDR3 nucleotides are TGTGCCAGCAGCCAAGATGGAGACAGGGATAATTCACCCCTCCACTTT. This gives the protein CASSQDGDRDNSPLHF.

The chain is built from TRBV4-1 and TRBJ2-4, with D possibly being TRBD1 (6 bases). Trimming shortened V by 2 bases and J by 6 bases, and 11 bases separated the two germline ends. Germline values: CDR1 MGHRA, CDR2 YSYEKL. This CDR3 has 14 residues. CDR3 residues: CASSQPTRGNIQYF. The CDR3 DNA is TGCGCCAGCAGCCAACCCACCAGGGGAAACATTCAGTACTTC.

The chain combines TRBV30 with TRBJ1-5, with D hard to call. The germline CDR1 and CDR2 sequences are GTSNPN and SVGIG (reference sequence). Trimming removed 0 bases at V and 0 bases at J, with 6 bases between. There are 14 residues in the CDR3. The CDR3 DNA reads as TGTGCCTGGAGTGTACAATATAGCAATCAGCCCCAGCATTTT. This encodes CAWSVQYSNQPQHF. Supplemented by reference TRBV30 and TRBJ1-5, the full variable domain reads SQTIHQWPATLVQPVGSPLSLECTVEGTSNPNLYWYRQAAGRGLQLLFYSVGIGQISSEVPQNLSASRPQDRQFILSSKKLLLSDSGFYLCAWSVQYSNQPQHFGDGTRLSIL.

This clone has just a few counts. The germline gene is not matched at one end of the junction; a read error may be the cause. The chain combines TRBV3-1 (or the pseudogene TRBV3-2) with TRBJ1-5; D is undetermined. Germline V gene sequence: CDR1 LGHDT, CDR2 YNNKEL (reference sequence). The CDR3 has 17 residues. The CDR3 spells CPRIVAFGSKIYQPQHF. CDR3 DNA: TGTCCCAGGATTGTTGCATTCGGGAGTAAAATTTATCAGCCCCAGCATTTT.

The chain employs TRBV24-1 and TRBJ2-3, with TRBD2 identical over 9 bases. V trimming: 9 bases; J trimming: 3 bases; junction bases outside the gene matches: 12. Germline CDR1 reads KGHDR; CDR2 reads SFDVKD. This CDR3 is 16 amino acids long. In DNA, the CDR3 is TGTGCCACCGCGGCTAGCGGGACCGTCAGGACAGATACGCAGTATTTT. Protein sequence: CATAASGTVRTDTQYF.